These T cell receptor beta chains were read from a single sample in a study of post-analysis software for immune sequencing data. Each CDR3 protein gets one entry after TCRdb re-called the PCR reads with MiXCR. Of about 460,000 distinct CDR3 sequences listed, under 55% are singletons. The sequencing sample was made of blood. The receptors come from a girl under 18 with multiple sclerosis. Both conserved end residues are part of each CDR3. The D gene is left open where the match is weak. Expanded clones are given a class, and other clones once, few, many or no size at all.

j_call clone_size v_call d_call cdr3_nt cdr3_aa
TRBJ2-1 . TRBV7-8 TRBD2 TGTGCCAGCAGGGGTAGCGGGGATGAGCAGTTCTTC CASRGSGDEQFF
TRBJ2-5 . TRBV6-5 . TGTGCCAGCAGTTACCCGGACAGCCGAGCAGAGCAGTACTTC CASSYPDSRAEQYF
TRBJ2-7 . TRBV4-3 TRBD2 TGCGCCAGCAGCCAAGATCGAACACTAGCGGGATACGAGCAGTACTTC CASSQDRTLAGYEQYF
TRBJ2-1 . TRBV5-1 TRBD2 TGCGCCAGCAGCTGGGGAGGGGCGGGTTACAATGAGCAGTTCTTC CASSWGGAGYNEQFF
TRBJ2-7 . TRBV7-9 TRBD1 TGTGCCAGCAGCAGGGGACAGGGGATATTGGACGAGCAGTACTTC CASSRGQGILDEQYF
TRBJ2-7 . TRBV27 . TGTGCCAGCAGTTTCTGGGATAGGCCTTACGAGCAGTACTTC CASSFWDRPYEQYF
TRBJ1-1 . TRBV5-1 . TGCGCCAGCAGCTGGGGTACAACTGAAGCTTTCTTT CASSWGTTEAFF
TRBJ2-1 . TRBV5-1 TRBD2 TGCGCCAGCAGCTTAGCGGGAGTCAATAAGCAGTTCTTC CASSLAGVNKQFF
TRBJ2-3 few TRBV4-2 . TGTGCCAGCAGCGAAAGTTTTCGCACAGATACGCAGTATTTT CASSESFRTDTQYF
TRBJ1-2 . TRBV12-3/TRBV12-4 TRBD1 TGTGCCGGCAGCATTACGGGACAGGGGTATGGCTACACCTTC CAGSITGQGYGYTF
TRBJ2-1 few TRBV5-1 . TGCGCCAGCAGCTCCTCGGGAAACTACAATGAGCAGTTCTTC CASSSSGNYNEQFF
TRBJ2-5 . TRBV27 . TGTGCCAGCAGTGAAGCCGGGACAAGTCAAGAGACCCAGTACTTC CASSEAGTSQETQYF
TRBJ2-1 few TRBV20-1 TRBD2 TGCAGTGCTCGCCCGACTAGCGGGAGCCTTTTAGCCGATGAGCAGTTCTTC CSARPTSGSLLADEQFF
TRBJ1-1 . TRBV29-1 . TGCAGCGTTCATGGCCGCCTGAACACTGAAGCTTTCTTT CSVHGRLNTEAFF
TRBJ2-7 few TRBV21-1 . TGTGCCAGCCGCTGGACAGGGGACTACGAGCAGTACTTC CASRWTGDYEQYF
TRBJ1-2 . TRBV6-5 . TGTGCCAGCAGTACCCGGGGGCAGGGATCCTATGGCTACACCTTC CASSTRGQGSYGYTF
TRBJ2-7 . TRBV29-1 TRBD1 TGCAGCGCCGAAGGGGACAGGGATTCCTACGAGCAGTACTTC CSAEGDRDSYEQYF
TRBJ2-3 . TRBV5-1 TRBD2 TGCGCCAGCAGCCTAAGCAGCGGGATCGGCACAGATACGCAGTATTTT CASSLSSGIGTDTQYF
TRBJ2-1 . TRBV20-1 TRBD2 TGCAGTGCTAGAGATTGGGAGCGGGAGGGATACAATGAGCAGTTCTTC CSARDWEREGYNEQFF
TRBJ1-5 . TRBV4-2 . TGTGCCAGCAGCCAAACCCGGGACAAAAGTAGTCAGCCCCAGCATTTT CASSQTRDKSSQPQHF
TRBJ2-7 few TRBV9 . TGTGCCAGCAGCGCAGGTCTCGGGGAAGGGCTCTACGAGCAGTACTTC CASSAGLGEGLYEQYF
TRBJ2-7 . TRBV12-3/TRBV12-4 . TGTGCCAGCAGTTTAAAACAGGGAAACGAGCAGTACTTC CASSLKQGNEQYF
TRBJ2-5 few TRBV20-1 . TGCAGTGCGCAACCATTCGGGAGTGGGGAGACCCAGTACTTC CSAQPFGSGETQYF
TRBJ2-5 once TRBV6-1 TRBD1 TGTGCCAGCCTCAGGGGGCATGAGCAGTACTTC CASLRGHEQYF
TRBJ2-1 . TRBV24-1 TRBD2 TGTGCCACCAGTGGTTCGAGCGGGAACATCTACAATGAGCAGTTCTTC CATSGSSGNIYNEQFF
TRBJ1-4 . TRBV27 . TGTGCCAGCGGGCCACTCGGGGATGAAAAACTGTTTTTT CASGPLGDEKLFF
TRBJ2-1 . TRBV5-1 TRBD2 TGCGCCAGCAGCTTCTCAACGGGAGGGCCTGATGAGCAGTTCTTC CASSFSTGGPDEQFF
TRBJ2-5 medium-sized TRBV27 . TGTGCCAGCAGTTTTGGAATACAAGAGACCCAGTACTTC CASSFGIQETQYF
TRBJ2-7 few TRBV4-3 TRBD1 TGCGCCAGCAGCCAAGATGGGACAGGGGACGCCGAGCAGTACTTC CASSQDGTGDAEQYF
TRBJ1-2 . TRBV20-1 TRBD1 TGCAGTGCTAGAGATTCAACAGGGGGGTACTATGGCTACACCTTC CSARDSTGGYYGYTF
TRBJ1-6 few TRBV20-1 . TGCAGTGCTAGAGATCTAAGGGAAAGCTCCTATAATTCACCCCTCCACTTT CSARDLRESSYNSPLHF
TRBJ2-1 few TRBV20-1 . TGCAGTGCTAGTAGTCCTCCGGGGTACAATGAGCAGTTCTTC CSASSPPGYNEQFF
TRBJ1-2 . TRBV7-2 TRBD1 TGTGCCAGCACCGAGACAGGGGTGAACGGCTACACCTTC CASTETGVNGYTF
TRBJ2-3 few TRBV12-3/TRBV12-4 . TGTGCCAGCAGTTGGGGACTGGCGGAGAGGCAGTATTTT CASSWGLAERQYF
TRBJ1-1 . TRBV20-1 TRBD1 TGCAGTGCTAGTCCACCGACAGGGATGAACACTGAAGCTTTCTTT CSASPPTGMNTEAFF
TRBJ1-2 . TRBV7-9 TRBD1 TGTGCCAGCAGCTTAAATGGGGACAGCTATGGCTACACCTTC CASSLNGDSYGYTF
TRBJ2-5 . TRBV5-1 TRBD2 TGCGCCAGCACTAGCGGGAGTGGGGGGCAAGAGACCCAGTACTTC CASTSGSGGQETQYF
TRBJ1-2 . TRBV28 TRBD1 TGTGCCAGCAGGCGACAGGGATCCTATGGCTACACCTTC CASRRQGSYGYTF
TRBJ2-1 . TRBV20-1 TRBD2 TGCAGTGCGGGACTAGCACACAATGAGCAGTTCTTC CSAGLAHNEQFF
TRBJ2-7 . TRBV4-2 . TGTGCCAGCAGCCAAGAAGGAGGGGACGGGAGTTACGAGCAGTACTTC CASSQEGGDGSYEQYF
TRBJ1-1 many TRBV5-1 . TGTGCCAGCAGTTTGGCAGGAAACACTGAAGCTTTCTTT CASSLAGNTEAFF
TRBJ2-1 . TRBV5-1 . TGCGCCAGCAGCTTGGAGGGACTCCTTGGCGATGAGCAGTTCTTC CASSLEGLLGDEQFF
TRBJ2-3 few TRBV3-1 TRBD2 TGTGCCAGCAGCCGTCCGTTAGCGGGATTCACAGATACGCAGTATTTT CASSRPLAGFTDTQYF
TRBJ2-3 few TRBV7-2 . TGTGCCAGCAGCTTGGGGGGGGCGGCAGATACGCAGTATTTT CASSLGGAADTQYF
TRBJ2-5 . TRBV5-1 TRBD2 TGCGCCAGCAGCTTAAGATCCGCGGGAGTTGAGACCCAGTACTTC CASSLRSAGVETQYF
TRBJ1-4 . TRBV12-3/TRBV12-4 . TGTGCCAGCAGTCAGGGGTTAAGGGAAAAACTGTTTTTT CASSQGLREKLFF
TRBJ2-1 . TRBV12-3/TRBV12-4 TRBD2 TGTGCCAGCAGGCAAGGGACTAGCGGGTGGAATGAGCAGTTCTTC CASRQGTSGWNEQFF
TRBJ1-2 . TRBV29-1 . TGCAGCGCCGTCGCGGGGGCGATGACTAACTATGGCTACACCTTC CSAVAGAMTNYGYTF
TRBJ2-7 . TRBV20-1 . TGCAGTGCTACGGGACACTCCTACGAGCAGTACTTC CSATGHSYEQYF
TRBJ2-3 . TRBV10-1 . TGCGCCAGCACCGGGACTGTAGAAGGTACAGATACGCAGTATTTT CASTGTVEGTDTQYF
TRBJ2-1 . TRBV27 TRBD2 TGTGCCAGCAGTTCCCAGGCGGGAGCGGCCTACAATGAGCAGTTCTTC CASSSQAGAAYNEQFF